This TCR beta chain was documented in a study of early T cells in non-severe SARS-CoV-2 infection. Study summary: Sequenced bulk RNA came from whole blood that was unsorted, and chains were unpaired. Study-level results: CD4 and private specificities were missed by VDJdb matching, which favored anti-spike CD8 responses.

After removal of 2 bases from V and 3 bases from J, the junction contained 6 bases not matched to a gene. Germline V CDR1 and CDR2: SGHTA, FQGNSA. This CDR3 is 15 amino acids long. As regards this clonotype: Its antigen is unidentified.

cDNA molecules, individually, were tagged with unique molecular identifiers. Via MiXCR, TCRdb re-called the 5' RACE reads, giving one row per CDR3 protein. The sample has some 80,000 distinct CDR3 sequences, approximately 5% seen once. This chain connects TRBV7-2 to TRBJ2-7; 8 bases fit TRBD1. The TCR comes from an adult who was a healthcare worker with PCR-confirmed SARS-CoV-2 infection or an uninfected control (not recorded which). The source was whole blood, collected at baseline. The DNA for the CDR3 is TGTGCCAGCAGCTTAAGGACAGGGCTTAACTACGAGCAGTACTTC. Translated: CASSLRTGLNYEQYF.